This T cell receptor beta chain was captured in a study of a mutant IDH1 vaccine in newly diagnosed glioma. Overall study: The patients received vaccinations eight times, in weeks 1, 3, 5, 7, 11, 15, 19 and 23. Vaccination was launched 4-6 weeks after radiotherapy alone, or with temozolomide cycles. Study observations and caveats: Pseudoprogression appeared unlinked to shifts in leading peripheral T cell clonotypes.

V gave up 3 bases and J gave up 9 bases, with 6 bases separating them. This CDR3 is built from 12 residues. Germline CDR1 is KGHSH and CDR2 is LQKENI. Generated by immunoSEQ multiplex PCR, the TCRdb table keeps only in-frame clones and is missing some. The sample shows 40,000 to 55,000 clones, 91% of them seen only once. Sample time point: week 11, during vaccination. Vaccinated patients received 300 ug of mutant IDH1 20-mer peptide per dose, with topical imiquimod. The donors had new WHO grade 3 or 4 astrocytomas; these were IDH1-mutant and ATRX-lost. Regarding this clone: Antigen: not known.

The chain links TRBV18 to TRBJ1-6; D is uncertain. Sequenced here: PBMCs, sampled from a glioma patient whose treatment included an IDH1 peptide vaccine. The sequence derives from a man in his forties or fifties with glioma. DNA for the CDR3: TGTGCCAGCTCACCCCCAGGTTCACCCCTCCACTTT. Its protein is CASSPPGSPLHF. Looking up the rest from reference TRBV18 and TRBJ1-6 gives the full variable domain: NAGVMQNPRHLVRRRGQEARLRCSPMKGHSHVYWYRQLPEEGLKFMVYLQKENIIDESGMPKERFSAEFPKEGPSILRIQQVVRGDSAAYFCASSPPGSPLHFGNGTRLTVT.